The 22 T cell receptor beta chains below were found in one sample sequenced in a study of T cells in Graves' hyperthyroidism and ophthalmopathy. Amplification of TCR beta CDR3 regions used RNA as the template. With the HTBI primer set, the TCR CDR3 went through a first round of RT-PCR. One entry per CDR3 protein results from TCRdb running MiXCR on the multiplex PCR reads. The table includes approximately 590,000 distinct CDR3 sequences, around 16% detected once. The sequencing input was blood. The receptors stem from a woman aged 25 to 39 with Graves' hyperthyroidism.

The rearrangement links TRBV6-5 to TRBJ1-5; 8 nucleotides match TRBD1. Germline lookup yields CDR1 MNHEY and CDR2 SVGAGI. V lost 2 bases and J lost 2; bases outside the gene matches: 11. The CDR3 consists of 18 residues. The CDR3 DNA reads TGTGCCAGCAGTTACGCCGGACCCGTGACAGGGGGCAATCAGCCCCAGCATTTT. Translated, it gives CASSYAGPVTGGNQPQHF.

The rearrangement links TRBV10-3 to TRBJ1-1; D is unresolved. Trimming took off 5 bases at V and 0 bases at J, with 10 bases between the two ends. The CDR3 runs 14 residues. The germline CDR1 and CDR2 sequences are ENHRY and SYGVKD. The CDR3 DNA is TGTGCCATCAGTCTAAGTGGAGTGAACACTGAAGCTTTCTTT. This sequence encodes CAISLSGVNTEAFF.

This clonotype has a handful of counts. The chain combines TRBV20-1 with TRBJ2-3, with 9 bases matching TRBD1. Germline loops: CDR1 DFQATT, CDR2 SNEGSKA (reference sequence). CDR3 length: 15 residues. Trimming cost V 4 bases and J 0 bases; bases outside gene matches: 5. Here the CDR3 DNA reads TGCAGTGCTACCCCGGGACAGGGAAGCACAGATACGCAGTATTTT. Protein sequence: CSATPGQGSTDTQYF.

The rearrangement joins TRBV14 to TRBJ2-7; maybe TRBD2 (6 bases). The V gene lost 1 base and the J gene lost 6 bases, with 16 bases spanning the gap. The length of the CDR3 is 15 residues. Germline V gene lookup returns CDR1 SGHDN and CDR2 FVKESK. The CDR3 loop is CASSQAGDERTEQYF. The DNA for the CDR3 is TGTGCCAGCAGCCAAGCGGGGGACGAACGGACCGAGCAGTACTTC.

This clonotype was counted only a few times. This may be a read error, as it is one base from a much larger clone. DNA for the CDR3: TGTGCCATCAGTGAGTCGGGAAAGGGCAATCAGCCCCAGCATTTT. This translates into CAISESGKGNQPQHF. The chain is built from TRBV10-3 and TRBJ1-5; unclear D gene. The germline CDR1 and CDR2 sequences are ENHRY and SYGVKD. This CDR3 has 15 residues. V was shortened by 0 bases and J by 2 bases, with 8 bases between the two germline ends.

This clonotype was recorded at least ten times. CDR3 nucleotide sequence: TGTGCCACCAGCGGAAGACAGGGGAGGAATCAGCCCCAGCATTTT. Protein product: CATSGRQGRNQPQHF. This chain joins TRBV15 and TRBJ1-5, with TRBD1 matching over 8 bases. J was trimmed by 4 bases and V by 5 bases; bases with no gene match: 7. The germline gives CDR1 LNHNV, CDR2 YYDKDF (reference sequence). This CDR3 is built from 15 residues. Supplemented by reference TRBV15 and TRBJ1-5, the full variable domain reads DAMVIQNPRYQVTQFGKPVTLSCSQTLNHNVMYWYQQKSSQAPKLLFHYYDKDFNNEADTPDNFQSRRPNTSFCFLDIRSPGLGDTAMYLCATSGRQGRNQPQHFGDGTRLSIL.

This clonotype was observed at least ten times. CDR3 in amino acids: CASSLPLPGQAYEQYF. As DNA, the CDR3 is TGTGCCAGCAGTTTGCCCCTCCCGGGACAGGCCTACGAGCAGTACTTC. The rearrangement joins TRBV28 to TRBJ2-7; 8 bases agree with TRBD1. Losses at the gene ends were 3 bases for V and 2 bases for J; bases not matched to a gene: 9. The CDR3 consists of 16 residues. Germline V lookup: CDR1 MDHEN, CDR2 SYDVKM.

This clonotype was counted between two and nine times. The chain has TRBV16 and TRBJ1-4; D is possibly TRBD1 (5 bases). Deletions cut 2 bases from V and 5 bases from J, with 15 bases between. The germline CDR1 and CDR2 sequences are KGHSY and FQNENV. CDR3 length: 16 residues. The CDR3 region has the DNA TGTGCCAGCAGCCAAGCTCGCCCAGGGACGAATGAAAAACTGTTTTTT. This sequence encodes CASSQARPGTNEKLFF.

This clonotype appeared many times. V and J are TRBV29-1 and TRBJ2-7; 8 nucleotides line up with TRBD2. The CDR3 totals 14 residues. V lost 5 bases and J lost 2; bases outside the gene matches: 8. CDR1 is SQVTM, CDR2 ANQGSEA, per germline. CDR3 region: CSVRVLAGPYEQYF. CDR3 sequence (DNA): TGCAGCGTTCGCGTTTTAGCGGGACCCTACGAGCAGTACTTC.

The chain combines TRBV3-1 with TRBJ1-2, with TRBD1 as a possible D gene (5 bases). The CDR3 has 16 residues. Germline CDR1 LGHDT, CDR2 YNNKEL (reference sequence). Trimming took 0 bases from V and 5 from J, leaving 16 bases between them. The CDR3 loop reads CASSQEGRVIPYGYTF. The CDR3 DNA sequence: TGTGCCAGCAGCCAAGAAGGCAGGGTGATCCCGTATGGCTACACCTTC.

This clonotype appeared once. The CDR3 ends on some other residue instead of the conserved phenylalanine or tryptophan, so this is likely a read error. The chain has TRBV18 and TRBJ1-5, with TRBD1 identical over 8 bases. Germline-derived CDR1 and CDR2 are KGHSH and LQKENI. There are 17 residues in the CDR3. V lost 2 bases and J lost 3; bases outside the gene matches: 9. The DNA of the CDR3 is TGTGCCAGCTCACCATCCGGGACAGGAAGAGCCAATCAGCCCCAGCATTCT. Its translation: CASSPSGTGRANQPQHS.

This clonotype was seen at least ten times. The chain employs TRBV2 and TRBJ2-5, with D possibly TRBD2 on 6 matching bases. CDR3 length equals 13 residues. The V end was cut by 4 bases, the J end by 1 base, with 7 bases between. The V gene's germline CDR1 is SNHLY and CDR2 FYNNEI. CDR3 bases: TGTGCCAGCAGTGTGGGACTCCAAGAGACCCAGTACTTC. Protein product: CASSVGLQETQYF.

J is TRBJ2-7 and V is TRBV12-3 or TRBV12-4; no clear D gene. CDR3 length equals 13 residues. Trimming took off 2 bases at V and 2 bases at J, with 7 bases between the two ends. The DNA of the CDR3 is TGTGCCAGCAGTTTACCAGCGACCTACGAGCAGTACTTC. This sequence encodes CASSLPATYEQYF.

In its sample, this clonotype was seen many times. The CDR3 is CASSFGSEGGTEAFF. The CDR3 DNA follows: TGCGCCAGCAGCTTCGGATCAGAAGGGGGCACTGAAGCTTTCTTT. The chain carries TRBV5-1 and TRBJ1-1; TRBD1 is a possible D gene (6 bases). The germline V gene encodes CDR1 SGHRS and CDR2 YFSETQ. This CDR3 has 15 residues. Between the trimmed V and J ends, which lost 2 bases and 4 bases, there was a span of 15 bases.

This clonotype came up many times. The V and J genes are TRBV7-2 and TRBJ2-5, with D possibly matching TRBD1 (5 bases). This CDR3 has 14 residues. CDR1 is SGHTA, CDR2 FQGNSA, per germline. The V gene lost 3 bases and the J gene lost 1 base, with 9 bases spanning the gap. The CDR3 protein is CASSFDRTQETQYF. The CDR3 nucleotides read TGTGCCAGCAGCTTTGACAGAACCCAAGAGACCCAGTACTTC.

This chain links TRBV11-2 with TRBJ1-4; D not resolved. Trimming removed 3 bases at V and 4 bases at J, with 12 bases between. The CDR3 totals 15 residues. CDR1 SGHAT and CDR2 FQNNGV come from the germline V gene. CDR3 nucleotide sequence: TGTGCCAGCAGCTTGATTCCTCAGATTAATGAAAAACTGTTTTTT. As protein: CASSLIPQINEKLFF.

This clonotype was detected many times. The V gene is TRBV11-2, the J gene TRBJ2-1; D perhaps matches TRBD2 (5 bases). This CDR3 contains 17 residues. Germline V gene data show CDR1 as SGHAT and CDR2 as FQNNGV. Trimming took 2 bases from V and 5 from J, leaving 19 bases between them. The CDR3 loop is CASSLRSWARRDNEQFF. The CDR3 region has the DNA TGTGCCAGCAGCTTAAGGTCTTGGGCCAGGCGGGACAATGAGCAGTTCTTC.

This clonotype was seen repeatedly, ten times or more. This chain joins TRBV28 and TRBJ1-1; D unresolved. Germline CDR1 MDHEN, CDR2 SYDVKM. The V and J ends lost 7 bases and 4 bases respectively, with 7 bases between them. The CDR3 has 11 residues. CDR3 coding DNA: TGTGCCAGCAAGGGAGTCACTGAAGCTTTCTTT. Translated, it gives CASKGVTEAFF.

As DNA, the CDR3 is TGTGCCAGCAGGGGACCCGGGACAGGTGGCAATGAGCAGTTCTTC. Residues: CASRGPGTGGNEQFF. The chain employs TRBV25-1 and TRBJ2-1; 8 bases map to TRBD1. This CDR3 is built from 15 residues. CDR1 is MGHDK, CDR2 SYGVNS, per germline. The J segment lost 6 bases and the V segment lost 6 bases, leaving 10 bases of the junction unmatched. The full variable domain, with the rest looked up from reference TRBV25-1 and TRBJ2-1, is EADIYQTPRYLVIGTGKKITLECSQTMGHDKMYWYQQDPGMELHLIHYSYGVNSTEKGDLSSESTVSRIRTEHFPLTLESARPSHTSQYLCASRGPGTGGNEQFFGPGTRLTVL.

The chain has TRBV5-6 and TRBJ2-3; D uncertain. Germline loops: CDR1 SGHDT, CDR2 YYEEEE. The length of the CDR3 is 14 residues. Trimming left V 5 bases short and J 1 base short, with 11 bases between. Here the CDR3 DNA reads TGTGCCAGCAGGGGATGGGCGGGCACAGATACGCAGTATTTT. Its translation: CASRGWAGTDTQYF.

There are many counts of this clonotype. This chain links TRBV7-2 with TRBJ1-1; no reliable D call. The CDR3 loop spans 11 amino acids. Per the germline V gene, CDR1 is SGHTA and CDR2 is FQGNSA. With 4 bases removed from V and 4 bases from J, the gap between germline ends came to 4 bases. CDR3 amino acids: CASSSGTEAFF. CDR3 nucleotides: TGTGCCAGCAGCTCCGGCACTGAAGCTTTCTTT.

The rearrangement links TRBV7-9 to TRBJ2-3; TRBD2 matches at 11 bases. There are 15 residues in the CDR3. The ends lost 6 bases at V and 6 bases at J; junction bases unmatched: 8. Germline CDR1 is SEHNR and CDR2 is FQNEAQ (reference sequence). The chain's CDR3 is CASRILAGVADTQYF. For the CDR3, the DNA is TGTGCCAGCAGGATACTAGCGGGAGTGGCGGATACGCAGTATTTT. Full variable domain (missing parts from reference TRBV7-9 and TRBJ2-3): DTGVSQNPRHKITKRGQNVTFRCDPISEHNRLYWYRQTLGQGPEFLTYFQNEAQLEKSRLLSDRFSAERPKGSFSTLEIQRTEQGDSAMYLCASRILAGVADTQYFGPGTRLTVL.